This TCR beta chain was sequenced for a study of shared clonotypes between healthy human individuals. At the level of the study: The plates for each donor numbered three CD4 naive, three CD4 memory, two CD8 naive and one CD8 memory.

In the authors' workflow: Without quality scores, immunoSEQ junctional reads could not be filtered like full-length reads. Sequencing used immunoSEQ multiplex PCR; TCRdb keeps in-frame clones, though not all of them. V and J calls and clone size are those listed in that table; D and trimming were worked out from the DNA. Of about a million clones detected, 75% appear once; the ten largest clones hold approximately 1.5%. The source of this sequence is a man aged 18 to 35 in good health. What was sequenced was memory CD4+ T cells sorted from blood. Regarding subset: CD45RA-negative fraction.

CDR3 loop: CATGEAFQVDYGYTF. The CDR3 bases are TGCGCCACCGGCGAGGCTTTTCAGGTGGACTATGGCTACACCTTC. The gene calls are TRBV23-1 and TRBJ1-2; unclear D gene. TRBV23-1 has ORF status, its function being uncertain. V shed 10 bases and J shed 3 bases, with 21 bases lying between them. This CDR3 contains 15 residues.